The entry below gives a single T cell receptor beta chain sequence along with its context. CDR3 length: 15 residues. Trimming took 0 bases from V and 1 from J, leaving 7 bases between them. CDR1 is LNHNV, CDR2 YYDKDF, per germline (reference sequence). The template used for profiling TCR beta VDJ and CDR3 was genomic DNA. Via MiXCR, TCRdb re-called the reads, giving one row per CDR3 protein. The data show roughly 86,000 distinct CDR3 sequences, around 44% seen once. This entry is derived from a study of CD8+CD57+ T cells in acquired aplastic anemia. Study-level information: The study obtained an average of roughly 2.9 ug of DNA from sorted CD4+ and CD8+ cells. Sequencing produced an average of approximately 11 million reads per healthy donor for CD4+ cells.

The sequence was collected from a human donor in good health, serving as a control. The V call is TRBV15, the J call TRBJ2-1, with D hard to call. Sequencing was performed on sorted CD4+, CD8+, or CD8+CD57+ T cells (not recorded which) from PBMCs. In DNA form, the CDR3 reads TGTGCCACCAGCAGAGACAGTGAGTCCTACAATGAGCAGTTCTTC. Protein product: CATSRDSESYNEQFF. Complete variable domain (other parts from reference TRBV15 and TRBJ2-1): DAMVIQNPRYQVTQFGKPVTLSCSQTLNHNVMYWYQQKSSQAPKLLFHYYDKDFNNEADTPDNFQSRRPNTSFCFLDIRSPGLGDTAMYLCATSRDSESYNEQFFGPGTRLTVL.